Listed below are T cell receptor beta chains from one sample, sequenced in a study of T-cell reconstitution after alpha-beta-depleted transplantation in children. TCRdb called the PCR reads again in MiXCR, with one record for every CDR3 protein. This sample has around 380,000 distinct CDR3 sequences; under 13% occur once, and the top ten carry 5% to 6.5%. The source material was PBMCs from the stem cell graft donor, sampled from the stem cell graft. The receptors shown here come from a human donor who donated a stem cell graft to a child with acute myeloid leukemia. The CDR3 runs from the conserved cysteine through the conserved F or W. Each record gives: clone size, D gene, V gene, J gene, CDR3 DNA, CDR3 protein. D genes are given only for firm matches. A row's size may be missing; if present it is once, few, many or a size class.

clone size: many; D gene: -; V gene: TRBV20-1; J gene: TRBJ1-1; CDR3 DNA: TGCAGTGCTACCTTAGGAGGGGGGAACACTGAAGCTTTCTTT; CDR3 protein: CSATLGGGNTEAFF
clone size: many; D gene: -; V gene: TRBV7-8; J gene: TRBJ2-7; CDR3 DNA: TGTGCCAGCAGCTTAGAGCGGGCCACCTACGAGCAGTACTTC; CDR3 protein: CASSLERATYEQYF
clone size: few; D gene: -; V gene: TRBV5-1; J gene: TRBJ2-4; CDR3 DNA: TGCGCCAGCAGCCCAGGACTAAACTTAGGGGAAAACATTCAGTACTTC; CDR3 protein: CASSPGLNLGENIQYF
clone size: many; D gene: -; V gene: TRBV9; J gene: TRBJ2-3; CDR3 DNA: TGTGCCAGCAGCGTAGTATCATCATCAGATACGCAGTATTTT; CDR3 protein: CASSVVSSSDTQYF
clone size: few; D gene: TRBD2; V gene: TRBV10-3; J gene: TRBJ2-5; CDR3 DNA: TGTGCCATCAGCCAGGGACTAGCGGGACTCCAAGAGACCCAGTACTTC; CDR3 protein: CAISQGLAGLQETQYF
clone size: many; D gene: TRBD2; V gene: TRBV18; J gene: TRBJ2-3; CDR3 DNA: TGTGCCAGCTCACCAGATTATAGCGGGGGGCGCACAGATACGCAGTATTTT; CDR3 protein: CASSPDYSGGRTDTQYF
clone size: many; D gene: TRBD2; V gene: TRBV4-3; J gene: TRBJ2-1; CDR3 DNA: TGCGCCAGCAGCCTTACTAGCGGGAATTACAATGAGCAGTTCTTC; CDR3 protein: CASSLTSGNYNEQFF
clone size: -; D gene: -; V gene: TRBV7-2; J gene: TRBJ1-5; CDR3 DNA: TGTGCCAGCAGCTTAATGGGCGGCGGTAGCAATCAGCCCCAGCATTTT; CDR3 protein: CASSLMGGGSNQPQHF
clone size: -; D gene: TRBD2; V gene: TRBV5-6; J gene: TRBJ2-2; CDR3 DNA: TGTGCCAGCAGCCCCATACTAGCGGGGTACCCGAACACCGGGGAGCTGTTTTTT; CDR3 protein: CASSPILAGYPNTGELFF
clone size: few; D gene: TRBD2; V gene: TRBV7-6; J gene: TRBJ2-1; CDR3 DNA: TGTGCCAGCAGCCCTGACTTTGGACTAGCGGGGAGGGAGCAGTTCTTC; CDR3 protein: CASSPDFGLAGREQFF
clone size: many; D gene: TRBD2; V gene: TRBV20-1; J gene: TRBJ2-2; CDR3 DNA: TGCAGTGCTGTCGGACTAGCGGGAAACACCGGGGAGCTGTTTTTT; CDR3 protein: CSAVGLAGNTGELFF
clone size: -; D gene: TRBD1; V gene: TRBV4-1; J gene: TRBJ1-6; CDR3 DNA: TGCGCCAGCAGCCCTTCCGGGACAGAAAATTCACCCCTCCACTTT; CDR3 protein: CASSPSGTENSPLHF
clone size: -; D gene: -; V gene: TRBV30; J gene: TRBJ2-5; CDR3 DNA: TGTGCCTGGAGTAGTCGGGGGTACCAAGAGACCCAGTACTTC; CDR3 protein: CAWSSRGYQETQYF
clone size: few; D gene: TRBD2; V gene: TRBV7-2; J gene: TRBJ2-3; CDR3 DNA: TGTGCCAGCAGGCAACGGGGGGACACAGATACGCAGTATTTT; CDR3 protein: CASRQRGDTDTQYF
clone size: few; D gene: TRBD2; V gene: TRBV20-1; J gene: TRBJ2-1; CDR3 DNA: TGCAGTGCTAGTCCCGCTAGCGGGAGGGGCTATGAGCAGTTCTTC; CDR3 protein: CSASPASGRGYEQFF
clone size: -; D gene: -; V gene: TRBV15; J gene: TRBJ2-4; CDR3 DNA: TGTGCCACCAGCGTGGATGACATTCAGTACTTC; CDR3 protein: CATSVDDIQYF
clone size: few; D gene: -; V gene: TRBV10-2; J gene: TRBJ1-2; CDR3 DNA: TGCGCCAGCAGTAGAACCCCGCGGGATGGCTACACCTTC; CDR3 protein: CASSRTPRDGYTF
clone size: many; D gene: TRBD2; V gene: TRBV11-2; J gene: TRBJ2-3; CDR3 DNA: TGTGCCAGCAGCCCCGGGACTAGCGGTCTCACAGATACGCAGTATTTT; CDR3 protein: CASSPGTSGLTDTQYF
clone size: -; D gene: TRBD1; V gene: TRBV7-9; J gene: TRBJ1-5; CDR3 DNA: TGTGCCAGCAGCCCGGGCAGGGGGCGGTTGAGCAATCAGCCCCAGCATTTT; CDR3 protein: CASSPGRGRLSNQPQHF
clone size: few; D gene: TRBD2; V gene: TRBV5-4; J gene: TRBJ2-1; CDR3 DNA: TGTGCCAGCAGCTTGGCGCTAGCGGGAAGAAGGCATGAGCAGTTCTTC; CDR3 protein: CASSLALAGRRHEQFF
clone size: -; D gene: TRBD1; V gene: TRBV14; J gene: TRBJ2-5; CDR3 DNA: TGTGCCAGCAGCCAGTACAGGGGAGAGACCCAGTACTTC; CDR3 protein: CASSQYRGETQYF
clone size: few; D gene: TRBD1; V gene: TRBV29-1; J gene: TRBJ2-7; CDR3 DNA: TGCAGCGTCCGCGGGGGGACAGGGGGCCCCTCCTACGAGCAGTACTTC; CDR3 protein: CSVRGGTGGPSYEQYF
clone size: many; D gene: TRBD2; V gene: TRBV20-1; J gene: TRBJ2-7; CDR3 DNA: TGCAGTGCTAGTGCCCTAGCGGGATCCTACGAGCAGTACTTC; CDR3 protein: CSASALAGSYEQYF
clone size: -; D gene: TRBD2; V gene: TRBV7-8; J gene: TRBJ2-1; CDR3 DNA: TGTGCCAGCAGCTTAGGAGCGGGAGGGCAATATGAGCAGTTCTTC; CDR3 protein: CASSLGAGGQYEQFF
clone size: few; D gene: -; V gene: TRBV6-5; J gene: TRBJ2-5; CDR3 DNA: TGTGCCAGCAGTTCCTATGTAGGAGGAAGGCAAGAGACCCAGTACTTC; CDR3 protein: CASSSYVGGRQETQYF
clone size: few; D gene: -; V gene: TRBV12-3/TRBV12-4; J gene: TRBJ1-4; CDR3 DNA: TGTGCCAGCAGCCCGGGGTTGGGGGATTATGAAAAACTGTTTTTT; CDR3 protein: CASSPGLGDYEKLFF